Listed below are T cell receptor beta chains from one sample, sequenced in a study of siplizumab effects on memory and regulatory T cells. Method: immunoSEQ multiplex PCR; TCRdb's copy keeps in-frame clones and lacks some. The profile shows some 100,000 clones, 85% to 95% of them singletons. Sequencing was done on a sample of non-Treg CD4+ T cells sorted from blood. These receptors were taken from a human donor in good health. Both conserved end residues are part of each CDR3. The D gene is left open where the match is weak. The listing skips clone size in some rows; elsewhere it reads once, few, many or a size class.

j_gene: TRBJ2-7
d_gene: .
abundance: .
v_gene: TRBV20-1
CDR3aa: CSGGSSYEQYF
CDR3nt: TGCAGTGGGGGAAGCTCCTACGAGCAGTACTTC

j_gene: TRBJ2-1
d_gene: .
abundance: .
v_gene: TRBV7-3
CDR3aa: CASSSGGAYNEQFF
CDR3nt: TGTGCCAGCAGCTCGGGTGGAGCCTACAATGAGCAGTTCTTC

j_gene: TRBJ1-4
d_gene: .
abundance: .
v_gene: TRBV6-5
CDR3aa: CASKRDEKLFF
CDR3nt: TGTGCCAGCAAAAGAGATGAAAAACTGTTTTTT

j_gene: TRBJ1-5
d_gene: .
abundance: once
v_gene: TRBV7-9
CDR3aa: CASSPLDNISNQPQHF
CDR3nt: TGTGCCAGCAGCCCTCTCGACAACATTAGCAATCAGCCCCAGCATTTT

j_gene: TRBJ2-3
d_gene: .
abundance: .
v_gene: TRBV7-2
CDR3aa: CASSRRSGSTDTQYF
CDR3nt: TGTGCCAGCAGCCGCCGGTCGGGATCCACAGATACGCAGTATTTT

j_gene: TRBJ2-2
d_gene: TRBD2
abundance: .
v_gene: TRBV10-2
CDR3aa: CASSGSGRTGELFF
CDR3nt: TGCGCCAGCAGTGGAAGCGGGAGGACCGGGGAGCTGTTTTTT

j_gene: TRBJ2-7
d_gene: .
abundance: .
v_gene: TRBV5-1
CDR3aa: CASSFRRPRALYF
CDR3nt: TGCGCCAGCAGCTTTAGACGGCCTCGCGCTCTGTACTTC

j_gene: TRBJ1-1
d_gene: .
abundance: .
v_gene: TRBV28
CDR3aa: CASSGTGRDEAFF
CDR3nt: TGTGCCAGCAGCGGCACGGGTCGGGATGAAGCTTTCTTT

j_gene: TRBJ2-1
d_gene: .
abundance: .
v_gene: TRBV12-5
CDR3aa: CASGVTGGLAGGNEQFF
CDR3nt: TGTGCTAGTGGCGTGACAGGGGGCCTTGCGGGAGGGAATGAGCAGTTCTTC

j_gene: TRBJ2-5
d_gene: TRBD2
abundance: .
v_gene: TRBV9
CDR3aa: CASSGEGRAEETQYF
CDR3nt: TGTGCCAGCAGCGGGGAGGGGCGCGCAGAAGAGACCCAGTACTTC

j_gene: TRBJ1-4
d_gene: TRBD1
abundance: .
v_gene: TRBV28
CDR3aa: CASSRDRGQYEKLFF
CDR3nt: TGTGCCAGCAGCCGAGATAGGGGGCAGTATGAAAAACTGTTTTTT

j_gene: TRBJ2-2
d_gene: .
abundance: .
v_gene: TRBV9
CDR3aa: CASSVDPRAGELFF
CDR3nt: TGTGCCAGCAGCGTGGACCCACGAGCCGGGGAGCTGTTTTTT

j_gene: TRBJ2-3
d_gene: TRBD2
abundance: .
v_gene: TRBV6-1
CDR3aa: CASSGGGRRGDTQYF
CDR3nt: TGTGCCAGCAGCGGCGGGGGGAGACGGGGAGATACGCAGTATTTT

j_gene: TRBJ1-5
d_gene: TRBD1
abundance: .
v_gene: TRBV2
CDR3aa: CASSHRGPQPQHF
CDR3nt: TGTGCCAGCAGCCACAGGGGGCCTCAGCCCCAGCATTTT

j_gene: TRBJ2-2
d_gene: TRBD2
abundance: .
v_gene: TRBV7-3
CDR3aa: CASSVQLAGVTGELFF
CDR3nt: TGTGCCAGCAGCGTCCAACTAGCGGGAGTTACCGGGGAGCTGTTTTTT

j_gene: TRBJ2-2
d_gene: TRBD1
abundance: .
v_gene: TRBV2
CDR3aa: CASSPAGDSTGELFF
CDR3nt: TGTGCCAGCAGTCCAGCTGGGGACAGCACCGGGGAGCTGTTTTTT

j_gene: TRBJ1-4
d_gene: .
abundance: .
v_gene: TRBV25-1
CDR3aa: CASSEDPIATNEKLFF
CDR3nt: TGTGCCAGCAGTGAGGACCCTATAGCAACTAATGAAAAACTGTTTTTT

j_gene: TRBJ2-1
d_gene: .
abundance: .
v_gene: TRBV18
CDR3aa: CASSPLTGSYEQFF
CDR3nt: TGTGCCAGCTCACCACTTACAGGGTCATATGAGCAGTTCTTC

j_gene: TRBJ2-7
d_gene: TRBD1
abundance: .
v_gene: TRBV11-2
CDR3aa: CASSSGTGATYEQYF
CDR3nt: TGTGCCAGCAGCTCAGGGACAGGGGCTACGTACGAGCAGTACTTC

j_gene: TRBJ2-7
d_gene: TRBD2
abundance: .
v_gene: TRBV10-3
CDR3aa: CAIGTSGVYEQYF
CDR3nt: TGTGCCATCGGGACTAGCGGGGTGTACGAGCAGTACTTC

j_gene: TRBJ1-5
d_gene: .
abundance: .
v_gene: TRBV28
CDR3aa: CASSPLVGSQPQHF
CDR3nt: TGTGCCAGCAGTCCGCTCGTAGGGAGTCAGCCCCAGCATTTT

j_gene: TRBJ2-2
d_gene: TRBD1
abundance: .
v_gene: TRBV11-2
CDR3aa: CASGWDRVGGELFF
CDR3nt: TGTGCCAGCGGCTGGGACAGGGTTGGCGGGGAGCTGTTTTTT

j_gene: TRBJ2-7
d_gene: .
abundance: .
v_gene: TRBV11-2
CDR3aa: CASSLFGTTPGEQYF
CDR3nt: TGTGCCAGCAGCTTATTCGGGACAACTCCAGGGGAGCAGTACTTC

j_gene: TRBJ2-1
d_gene: TRBD2
abundance: .
v_gene: TRBV5-1
CDR3aa: CASSLGAGGGFLYNEQFF
CDR3nt: TGCGCCAGCAGTCTGGGGGCGGGAGGAGGTTTCTTATACAATGAGCAGTTCTTC

j_gene: TRBJ2-7
d_gene: .
abundance: few
v_gene: TRBV27
CDR3aa: CASSAREQYF
CDR3nt: TGTGCCAGCAGTGCACGAGAGCAGTACTTC

j_gene: TRBJ2-7
d_gene: TRBD1
abundance: .
v_gene: TRBV5-1
CDR3aa: CASSLGAGGESEQYF
CDR3nt: TGCGCCAGCAGCTTGGGGGCAGGGGGCGAAAGCGAGCAGTACTTC

j_gene: TRBJ1-1
d_gene: .
abundance: .
v_gene: TRBV6-5
CDR3aa: CASSKPPGTEAFF
CDR3nt: TGTGCCAGCAGCAAGCCTCCGGGCACTGAAGCTTTCTTT

j_gene: TRBJ1-4
d_gene: .
abundance: .
v_gene: TRBV29-1
CDR3aa: CSVEFGGGGKLFF
CDR3nt: TGCAGCGTTGAATTCGGGGGGGGCGGAAAACTGTTTTTT

j_gene: TRBJ2-1
d_gene: .
abundance: .
v_gene: TRBV2
CDR3aa: CASRPGGWNNEQFF
CDR3nt: TGTGCCAGCAGGCCGGGGGGCTGGAACAATGAGCAGTTCTTC

j_gene: TRBJ1-2
d_gene: TRBD1
abundance: .
v_gene: TRBV7-2
CDR3aa: CASSVPGQGIYGYTF
CDR3nt: TGTGCCAGCAGTGTCCCGGGACAGGGAATCTATGGCTACACCTTC

j_gene: TRBJ2-1
d_gene: TRBD2
abundance: .
v_gene: TRBV11-2
CDR3aa: CASSRGLAGNEQFF
CDR3nt: TGTGCCAGCAGCCGCGGACTAGCTGGTAATGAGCAGTTCTTC

j_gene: TRBJ2-3
d_gene: TRBD2
abundance: .
v_gene: TRBV11-2
CDR3aa: CASSFASGRTSGTDTQYF
CDR3nt: TGTGCCAGCAGCTTCGCCTCTGGTCGGACTAGCGGGACCGATACGCAGTATTTT

j_gene: TRBJ2-7
d_gene: TRBD1
abundance: .
v_gene: TRBV2
CDR3aa: CASRTGTGDYQYF
CDR3nt: TGTGCCAGCAGAACCGGGACAGGGGACTATCAGTACTTC

j_gene: TRBJ1-2
d_gene: TRBD1
abundance: .
v_gene: TRBV6-1
CDR3aa: CASSDEWTGNLNYGYTF
CDR3nt: TGTGCCAGCAGTGATGAGTGGACAGGGAATTTGAACTATGGCTACACCTTC

j_gene: TRBJ2-1
d_gene: .
abundance: .
v_gene: TRBV6-6
CDR3aa: CASSYFDKEFF
CDR3nt: TGTGCCAGCAGTTACTTTGATAAGGAGTTCTTC

j_gene: TRBJ2-7
d_gene: TRBD1
abundance: .
v_gene: TRBV28
CDR3aa: CATNSSPGTGSYEQYF
CDR3nt: TGTGCCACCAACTCCTCCCCGGGGACAGGGTCCTACGAGCAGTACTTC

j_gene: TRBJ2-7
d_gene: .
abundance: .
v_gene: TRBV10-2
CDR3aa: CASSDVSRYYEQYF
CDR3nt: TGCGCCAGCAGTGATGTTTCTCGATACTACGAGCAGTACTTC

j_gene: TRBJ2-7
d_gene: .
abundance: .
v_gene: TRBV14
CDR3aa: CASSQEFPSEQYF
CDR3nt: TGTGCCAGCAGCCAAGAGTTCCCCAGCGAGCAGTACTTC

j_gene: TRBJ2-7
d_gene: .
abundance: .
v_gene: TRBV18
CDR3aa: CASSPGTDYEQYF
CDR3nt: TGTGCCAGCTCACCAGGTACAGACTACGAGCAGTACTTC

j_gene: TRBJ2-5
d_gene: TRBD1
abundance: .
v_gene: TRBV27
CDR3aa: CASSSLQGYQETQYF
CDR3nt: TGTGCCAGCAGTTCGCTACAGGGGTACCAAGAGACCCAGTACTTC

j_gene: TRBJ2-7
d_gene: .
abundance: .
v_gene: TRBV28
CDR3aa: CASSFLPGQNEQYF
CDR3nt: TGTGCCAGCAGTTTCCTCCCCGGACAGAACGAGCAGTACTTC

j_gene: TRBJ2-2
d_gene: .
abundance: .
v_gene: TRBV7-2
CDR3aa: CASSLDPLDGELFF
CDR3nt: TGTGCCAGCAGCTTAGATCCCCTAGACGGGGAGCTGTTTTTT

j_gene: TRBJ2-2
d_gene: .
abundance: .
v_gene: TRBV4-1
CDR3aa: CASSQYPSNTGELFF
CDR3nt: TGCGCCAGCAGCCAATATCCCTCGAACACCGGGGAGCTGTTTTTT

j_gene: TRBJ2-7
d_gene: TRBD1
abundance: .
v_gene: TRBV28
CDR3aa: CASSFGDRPYEQYF
CDR3nt: TGTGCCAGCAGTTTTGGGGACAGACCCTACGAGCAGTACTTC

j_gene: TRBJ1-2
d_gene: TRBD1
abundance: .
v_gene: TRBV30
CDR3aa: CAWSRDRATSYGYTF
CDR3nt: TGTGCCTGGAGCCGTGACAGGGCGACGAGCTATGGCTACACCTTC

j_gene: TRBJ2-1
d_gene: .
abundance: once
v_gene: TRBV18
CDR3aa: CASSPLGTVLNEQFF
CDR3nt: TGTGCCAGCTCACCTCTTGGGACCGTACTCAATGAGCAGTTCTTC

j_gene: TRBJ2-5
d_gene: TRBD1
abundance: .
v_gene: TRBV29-1
CDR3aa: CSGEGQARGGTQYF
CDR3nt: TGCAGCGGCGAGGGACAGGCTCGTGGGGGGACCCAGTACTTC

j_gene: TRBJ2-1
d_gene: .
abundance: .
v_gene: TRBV7-9
CDR3aa: CASSQGNRLYNEQFF
CDR3nt: TGTGCCAGCAGCCAGGGGAATCGTCTCTACAATGAGCAGTTCTTC

j_gene: TRBJ2-2
d_gene: .
abundance: .
v_gene: TRBV12-5
CDR3aa: CASGLILSHNTGELFF
CDR3nt: TGTGCTAGTGGTTTGATCCTATCACACAACACCGGGGAGCTGTTTTTT

j_gene: TRBJ2-1
d_gene: TRBD1
abundance: .
v_gene: TRBV27
CDR3aa: CASSFGWDRDFGEQFF
CDR3nt: TGTGCCAGCAGTTTCGGCTGGGACAGGGACTTCGGTGAGCAGTTCTTC

j_gene: TRBJ1-4
d_gene: TRBD1
abundance: .
v_gene: TRBV25-1
CDR3aa: CASSRQGRNEKLFF
CDR3nt: TGTGCCAGCAGCAGACAGGGACGAAATGAAAAACTGTTTTTT

j_gene: TRBJ2-5
d_gene: .
abundance: .
v_gene: TRBV5-1
CDR3aa: CASSRPDQETQYF
CDR3nt: TGCGCCAGCAGCCGGCCAGATCAAGAGACCCAGTACTTC

j_gene: TRBJ1-4
d_gene: .
abundance: .
v_gene: TRBV7-9
CDR3aa: CASSSTGSYSTNEKLFF
CDR3nt: TGTGCCAGCAGCTCAACCGGGTCCTACTCGACTAATGAAAAACTGTTTTTT

j_gene: TRBJ2-3
d_gene: .
abundance: .
v_gene: TRBV19
CDR3aa: CASSIKVDGSDTQYF
CDR3nt: TGTGCCAGTAGTATAAAGGTTGACGGGTCAGATACGCAGTATTTT

j_gene: TRBJ1-4
d_gene: .
abundance: .
v_gene: TRBV7-8
CDR3aa: CASSSGRIREKLFF
CDR3nt: TGTGCCAGCAGCTCGGGACGAATTCGGGAAAAACTGTTTTTT